This TCR beta chain comes out of a study of blood T cell repertoires in COVID-19. Measured with immunoSEQ multiplex PCR; TCRdb has only the in-frame clones, and not every one. The data show around 250,000 clones, with about 91% seen just once and 0.95% to 1.5% held by the top ten. The origin of this receptor is a human donor in a cohort exposed to, infected with or recovered from COVID-19 (not recorded which). The donor label of this sample is uncertain. Sample: PBMCs or T cells enriched from blood (not recorded which).

The CDR3 bases are TGTGCCAGCAGTTACCTTGGCCAGCGGGACACCGGGGAGCTGTTTTTT. It yields the protein CASSYLGQRDTGELFF. The chain employs TRBV6-6 and TRBJ2-2; D may be TRBD2 (6 bases). In germline, CDR1 is MNHNY, CDR2 SVGAGI (reference sequence). The CDR3 is 16 residues long. Trimming took off 2 bases at V and 3 bases at J, with 13 bases between the two ends.